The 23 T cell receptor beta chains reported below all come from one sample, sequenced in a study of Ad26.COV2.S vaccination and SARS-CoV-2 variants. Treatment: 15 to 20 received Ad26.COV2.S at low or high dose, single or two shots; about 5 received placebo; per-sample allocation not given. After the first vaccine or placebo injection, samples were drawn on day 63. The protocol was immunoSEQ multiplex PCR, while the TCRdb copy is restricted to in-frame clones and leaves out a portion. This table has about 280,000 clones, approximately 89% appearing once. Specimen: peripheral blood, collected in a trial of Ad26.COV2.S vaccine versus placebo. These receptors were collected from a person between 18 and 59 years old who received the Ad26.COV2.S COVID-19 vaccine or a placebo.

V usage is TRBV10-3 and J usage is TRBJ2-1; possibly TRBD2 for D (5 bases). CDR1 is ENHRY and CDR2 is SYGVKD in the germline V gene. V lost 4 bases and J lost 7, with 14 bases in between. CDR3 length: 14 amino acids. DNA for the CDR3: TGTGCCATCAGTGCTAGCCCTGGTGGGAATGAGCAGTTCTTC. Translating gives CAISASPGGNEQFF.

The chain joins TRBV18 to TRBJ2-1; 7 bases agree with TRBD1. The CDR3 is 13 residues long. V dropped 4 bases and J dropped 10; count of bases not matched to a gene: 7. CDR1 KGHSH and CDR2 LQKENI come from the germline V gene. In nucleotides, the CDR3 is TGTGCCAGCTCACTCGCACAAGGGGGCGAGCAGTTCTTC. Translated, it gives CASSLAQGGEQFF.

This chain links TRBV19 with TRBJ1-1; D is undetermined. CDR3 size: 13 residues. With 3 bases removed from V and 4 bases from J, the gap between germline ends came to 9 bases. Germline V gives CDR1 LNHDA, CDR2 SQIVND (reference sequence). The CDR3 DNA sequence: TGTGCCAGTAGTATTCAGGAGGGCACTGAAGCTTTCTTT. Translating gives CASSIQEGTEAFF.

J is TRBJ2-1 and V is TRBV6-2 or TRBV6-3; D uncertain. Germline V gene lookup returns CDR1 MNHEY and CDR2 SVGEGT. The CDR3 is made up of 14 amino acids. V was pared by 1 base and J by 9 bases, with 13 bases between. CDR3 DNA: TGTGCCAGCAGTTACTACCCGGGTGGTGGTGAGCAGTTCTTC. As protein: CASSYYPGGGEQFF.

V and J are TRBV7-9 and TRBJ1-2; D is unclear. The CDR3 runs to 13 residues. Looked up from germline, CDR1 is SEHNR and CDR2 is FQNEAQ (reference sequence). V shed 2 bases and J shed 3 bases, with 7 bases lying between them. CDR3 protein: CASSLSSHYGYTF. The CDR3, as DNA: TGTGCCAGCAGCTTAAGTTCGCACTATGGCTACACCTTC.

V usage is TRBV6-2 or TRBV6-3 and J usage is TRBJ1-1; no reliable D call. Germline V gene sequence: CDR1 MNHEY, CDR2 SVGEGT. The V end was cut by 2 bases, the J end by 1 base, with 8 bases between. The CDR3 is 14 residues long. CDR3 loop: CASSYVSPNTEAFF. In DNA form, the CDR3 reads TGTGCCAGCAGTTACGTCTCCCCGAACACTGAAGCTTTCTTT.

For the CDR3, the DNA is TGTGCCAGCAGTTTAAATGGACAGAGCTCCTACGAGCAGTACTTC. This translates into CASSLNGQSSYEQYF. The V gene is TRBV28, the J gene TRBJ2-7, with D tentatively TRBD1 (6 bases). The CDR3 length is 15 residues. The V gene's germline CDR1 is MDHEN and CDR2 SYDVKM. The V and J ends lost 2 bases and 0 bases respectively, with 11 bases between them.

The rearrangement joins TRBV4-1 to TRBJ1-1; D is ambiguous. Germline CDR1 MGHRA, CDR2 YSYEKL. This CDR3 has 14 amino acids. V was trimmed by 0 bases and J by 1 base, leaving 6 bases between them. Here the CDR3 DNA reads TGCGCCAGCAGCCAAGATTGGGGGAACACTGAAGCTTTCTTT. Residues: CASSQDWGNTEAFF.

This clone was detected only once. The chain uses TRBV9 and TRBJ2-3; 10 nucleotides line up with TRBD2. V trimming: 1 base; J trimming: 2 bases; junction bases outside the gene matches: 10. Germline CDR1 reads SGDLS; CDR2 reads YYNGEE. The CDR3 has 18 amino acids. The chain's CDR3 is CASSVLAGANPITDTQYF. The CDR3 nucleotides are TGTGCCAGCAGCGTACTAGCGGGAGCGAACCCTATCACAGATACGCAGTATTTT.

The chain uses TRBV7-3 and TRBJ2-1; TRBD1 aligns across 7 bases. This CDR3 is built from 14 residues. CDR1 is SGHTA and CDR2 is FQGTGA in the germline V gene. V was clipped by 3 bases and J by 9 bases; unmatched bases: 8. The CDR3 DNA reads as TGTGCCAGCAGCTTTCTGACAGGGTCGGGTGAGCAGTTCTTC. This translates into CASSFLTGSGEQFF.

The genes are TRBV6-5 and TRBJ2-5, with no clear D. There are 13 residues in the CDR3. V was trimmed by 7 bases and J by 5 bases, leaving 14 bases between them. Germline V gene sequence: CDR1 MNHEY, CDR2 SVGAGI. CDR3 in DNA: TGTGCCAGCACCCAATGGGGTGCGGAGACCCAGTACTTC. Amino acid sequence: CASTQWGAETQYF.

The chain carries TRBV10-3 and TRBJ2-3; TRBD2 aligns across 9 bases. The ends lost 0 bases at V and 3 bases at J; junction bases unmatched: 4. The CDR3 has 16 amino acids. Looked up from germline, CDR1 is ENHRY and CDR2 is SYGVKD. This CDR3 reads CAISESGLASTDTQYF. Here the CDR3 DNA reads TGTGCCATCAGTGAGTCAGGACTAGCGTCGACAGATACGCAGTATTTT.

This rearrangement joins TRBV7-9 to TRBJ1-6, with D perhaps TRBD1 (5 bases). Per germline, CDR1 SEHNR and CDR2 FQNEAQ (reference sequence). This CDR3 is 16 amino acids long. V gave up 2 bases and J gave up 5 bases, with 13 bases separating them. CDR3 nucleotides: TGTGCCAGCAGCTTAACCGGGGGAGGCCATAATTCACCCCTCCACTTT. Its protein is CASSLTGGGHNSPLHF.

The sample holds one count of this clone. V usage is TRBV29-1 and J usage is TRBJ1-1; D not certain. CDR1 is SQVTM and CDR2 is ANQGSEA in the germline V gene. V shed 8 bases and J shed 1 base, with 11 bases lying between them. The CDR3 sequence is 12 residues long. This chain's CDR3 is CSSGGPNTEAFF. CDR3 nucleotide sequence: TGCAGCTCCGGAGGTCCGAACACTGAAGCTTTCTTT.

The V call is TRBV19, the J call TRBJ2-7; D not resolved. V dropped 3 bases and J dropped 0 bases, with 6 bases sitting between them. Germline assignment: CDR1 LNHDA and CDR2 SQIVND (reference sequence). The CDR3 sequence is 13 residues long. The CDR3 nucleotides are TGTGCCAGTAGTATGAGTCCCTCCTACGAGCAGTACTTC. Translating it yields CASSMSPSYEQYF.

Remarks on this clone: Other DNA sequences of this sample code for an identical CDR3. The CDR3 here is CASSLGQNYGYTF. The DNA of the CDR3 is TGTGCCAGCAGCTTGGGGCAGAACTATGGCTACACCTTC. J is TRBJ1-2 and V is TRBV7-9; D is perhaps TRBD1 (5 bases). The CDR3 runs to 13 residues. Germline CDR1 and CDR2: SEHNR and FQNEAQ (reference sequence). V was cut by 3 bases and J by 2 bases, with 7 bases left in between.

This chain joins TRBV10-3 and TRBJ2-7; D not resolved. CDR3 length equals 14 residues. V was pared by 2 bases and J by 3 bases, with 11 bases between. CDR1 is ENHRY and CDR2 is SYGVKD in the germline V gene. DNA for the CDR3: TGTGCCATCAGTGAGGGGCACTCTGACTACGAGCAGTACTTC. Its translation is CAISEGHSDYEQYF.

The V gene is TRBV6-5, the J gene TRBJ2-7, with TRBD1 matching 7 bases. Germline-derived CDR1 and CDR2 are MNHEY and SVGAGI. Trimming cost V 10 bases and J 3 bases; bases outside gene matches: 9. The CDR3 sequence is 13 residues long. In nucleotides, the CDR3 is TGTGCCACCCAGACAGGGAATGTCTACGAGCAGTACTTC. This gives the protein CATQTGNVYEQYF.

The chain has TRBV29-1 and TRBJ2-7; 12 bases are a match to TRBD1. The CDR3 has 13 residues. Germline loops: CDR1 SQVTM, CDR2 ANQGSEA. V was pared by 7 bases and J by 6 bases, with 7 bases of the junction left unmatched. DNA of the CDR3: TGCAGCGCCGCCGGGACAGGGGGCGCCGAGCAGTACTTC. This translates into CSAAGTGGAEQYF.

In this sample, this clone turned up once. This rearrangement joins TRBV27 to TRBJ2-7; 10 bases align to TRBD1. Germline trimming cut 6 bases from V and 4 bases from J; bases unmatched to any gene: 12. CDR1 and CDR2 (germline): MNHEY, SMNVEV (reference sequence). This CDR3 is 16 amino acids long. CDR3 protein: CASRYDLGTGAYEQYF. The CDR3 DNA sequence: TGTGCCAGCAGATACGACCTGGGGACAGGGGCGTACGAGCAGTACTTC.

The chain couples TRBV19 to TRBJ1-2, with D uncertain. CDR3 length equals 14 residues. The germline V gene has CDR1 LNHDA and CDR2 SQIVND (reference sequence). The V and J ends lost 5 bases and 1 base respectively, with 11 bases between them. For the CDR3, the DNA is TGTGCCAGTAGTGAGGCGGACCTTAACTATGGCTACACCTTC. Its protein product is CASSEADLNYGYTF. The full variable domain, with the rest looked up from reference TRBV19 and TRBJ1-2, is DGGITQSPKYLFRKEGQNVTLSCEQNLNHDAMYWYRQDPGQGLRLIYYSQIVNDFQKGDIAEGYSVSREKKESFPLTVTSAQKNPTAFYLCASSEADLNYGYTFGSGTRLTVV.

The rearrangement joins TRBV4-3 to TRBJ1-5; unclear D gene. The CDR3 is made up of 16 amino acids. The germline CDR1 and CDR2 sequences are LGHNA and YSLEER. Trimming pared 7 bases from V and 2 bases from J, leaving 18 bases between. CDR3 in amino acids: CASTRPKCICNQPQHF. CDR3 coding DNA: TGCGCCAGCACGAGACCTAAGTGCATTTGCAATCAGCCCCAGCATTTT.

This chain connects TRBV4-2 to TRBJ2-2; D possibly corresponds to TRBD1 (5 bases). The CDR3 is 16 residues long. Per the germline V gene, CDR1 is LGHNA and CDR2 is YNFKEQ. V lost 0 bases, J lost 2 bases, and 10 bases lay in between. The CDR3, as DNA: TGTGCCAGCAGCCAAGAAACCCAGGGTAACACCGGGGAGCTGTTTTTT. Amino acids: CASSQETQGNTGELFF.